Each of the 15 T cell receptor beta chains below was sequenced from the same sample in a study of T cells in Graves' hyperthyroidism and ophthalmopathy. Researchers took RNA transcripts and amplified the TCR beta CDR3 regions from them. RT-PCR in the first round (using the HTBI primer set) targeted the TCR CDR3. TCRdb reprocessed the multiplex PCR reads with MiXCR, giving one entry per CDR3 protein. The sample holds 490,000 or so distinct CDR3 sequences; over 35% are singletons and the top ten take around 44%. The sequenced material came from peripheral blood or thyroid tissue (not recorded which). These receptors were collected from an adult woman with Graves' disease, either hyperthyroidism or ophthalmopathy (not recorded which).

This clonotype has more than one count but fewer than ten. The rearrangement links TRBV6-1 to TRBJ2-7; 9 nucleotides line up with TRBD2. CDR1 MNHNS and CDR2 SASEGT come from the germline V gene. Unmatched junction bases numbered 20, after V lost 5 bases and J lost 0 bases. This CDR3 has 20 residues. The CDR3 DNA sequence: TGTGCCAGCAGTTACCGTTCCCCAGCGGGAGGCCCTACGAGCTCCTACGAGCAGTACTTC. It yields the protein CASSYRSPAGGPTSSYEQYF.

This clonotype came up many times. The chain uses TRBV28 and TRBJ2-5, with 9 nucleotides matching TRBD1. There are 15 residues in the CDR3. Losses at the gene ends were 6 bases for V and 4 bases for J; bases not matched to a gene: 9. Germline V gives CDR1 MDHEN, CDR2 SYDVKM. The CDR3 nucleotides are TGTGCCAGCAGACCTACCGGGACAGGGACAGAGACCCAGTACTTC. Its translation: CASRPTGTGTETQYF.

The CDR3 here is CASSSGLAGGRETQHF. The CDR3 region has the DNA TGTGCCAGCAGTTCAGGACTAGCGGGAGGCCGGGAGACCCAGCATTTT. The chain has TRBV7-9 and TRBJ1-5; D is ambiguous. There are 16 residues in the CDR3. CDR1 and CDR2 (germline): SEHNR, FQNEAQ (reference sequence). V lost 6 bases, J lost 11 bases, and 26 bases lay in between. The full variable domain, completed using reference TRBV7-9 and TRBJ1-5, is DTGVSQNPRHKITKRGQNVTFRCDPISEHNRLYWYRQTLGQGPEFLTYFQNEAQLEKSRLLSDRFSAERPKGSFSTLEIQRTEQGDSAMYLCASSSGLAGGRETQHFGDGTRLSIL.

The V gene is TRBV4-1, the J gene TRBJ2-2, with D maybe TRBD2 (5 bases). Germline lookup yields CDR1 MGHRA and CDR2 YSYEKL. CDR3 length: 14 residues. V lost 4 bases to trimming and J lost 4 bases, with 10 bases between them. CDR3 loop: CASSLGESTGELFF. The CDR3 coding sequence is TGCGCCAGCAGCCTCGGGGAAAGCACCGGGGAGCTGTTTTTT.

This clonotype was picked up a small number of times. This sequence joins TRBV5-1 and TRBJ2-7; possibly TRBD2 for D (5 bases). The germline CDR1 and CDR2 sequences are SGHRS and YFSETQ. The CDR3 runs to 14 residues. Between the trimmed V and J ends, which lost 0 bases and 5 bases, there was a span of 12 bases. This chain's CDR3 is CASSLGGLVDEQYF. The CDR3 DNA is TGCGCCAGCAGCTTGGGAGGGCTGGTTGACGAGCAGTACTTC.

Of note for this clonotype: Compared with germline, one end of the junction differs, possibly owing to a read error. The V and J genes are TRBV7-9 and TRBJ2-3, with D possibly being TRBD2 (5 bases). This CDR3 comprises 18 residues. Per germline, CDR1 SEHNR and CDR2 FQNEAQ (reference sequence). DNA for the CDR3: TGTGCCAGCAGCTTAGGGTTGGGAGAAGTTGGGTACACAGATGCGCAGTATTTT. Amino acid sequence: CASSLGLGEVGYTDAQYF.

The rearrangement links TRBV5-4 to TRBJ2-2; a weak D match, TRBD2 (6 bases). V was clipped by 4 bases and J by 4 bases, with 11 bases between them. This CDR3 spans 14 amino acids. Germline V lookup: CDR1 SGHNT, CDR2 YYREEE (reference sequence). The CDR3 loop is CASSLGGFTGELFF. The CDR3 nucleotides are TGTGCCAGCAGCCTGGGGGGATTCACCGGGGAGCTGTTTTTT.

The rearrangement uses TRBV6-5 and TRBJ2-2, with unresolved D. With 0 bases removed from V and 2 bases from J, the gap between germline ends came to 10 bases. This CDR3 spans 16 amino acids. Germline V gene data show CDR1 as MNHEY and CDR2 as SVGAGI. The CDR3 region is CASSYSRQRNTGELFF. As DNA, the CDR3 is TGTGCCAGCAGTTACTCGAGGCAGAGAAACACCGGGGAGCTGTTTTTT.

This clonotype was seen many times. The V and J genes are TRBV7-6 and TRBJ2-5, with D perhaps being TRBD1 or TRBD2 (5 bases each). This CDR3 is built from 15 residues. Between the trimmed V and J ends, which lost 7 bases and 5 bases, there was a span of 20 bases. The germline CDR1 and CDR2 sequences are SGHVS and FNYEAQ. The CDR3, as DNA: TGTGCCAGCAAGCCAGTTTCGGGGCTGGGGGAGACCCAGTACTTC. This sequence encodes CASKPVSGLGETQYF.

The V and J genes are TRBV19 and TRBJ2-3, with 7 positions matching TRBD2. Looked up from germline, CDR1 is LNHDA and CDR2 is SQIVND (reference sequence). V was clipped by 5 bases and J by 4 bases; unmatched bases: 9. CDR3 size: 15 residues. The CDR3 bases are TGTGCCAGTAGTCTCGCGGGAGTGGGGCCAGATACGCAGTATTTT. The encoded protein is CASSLAGVGPDTQYF.

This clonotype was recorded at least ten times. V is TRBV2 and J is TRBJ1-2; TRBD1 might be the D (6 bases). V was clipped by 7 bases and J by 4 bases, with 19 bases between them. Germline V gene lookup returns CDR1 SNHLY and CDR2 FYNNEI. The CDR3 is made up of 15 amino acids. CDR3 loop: CASTTTGRGGYGYTF. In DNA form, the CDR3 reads TGTGCCAGCACCACTACAGGGCGCGGGGGCTATGGCTACACCTTC.

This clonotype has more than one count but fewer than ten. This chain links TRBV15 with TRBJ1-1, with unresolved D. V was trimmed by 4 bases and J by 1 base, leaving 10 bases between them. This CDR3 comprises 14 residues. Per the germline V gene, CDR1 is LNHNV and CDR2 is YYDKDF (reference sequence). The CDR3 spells CATSNIPGNTEAFF. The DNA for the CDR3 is TGTGCCACCAGCAATATTCCCGGGAACACTGAAGCTTTCTTT.

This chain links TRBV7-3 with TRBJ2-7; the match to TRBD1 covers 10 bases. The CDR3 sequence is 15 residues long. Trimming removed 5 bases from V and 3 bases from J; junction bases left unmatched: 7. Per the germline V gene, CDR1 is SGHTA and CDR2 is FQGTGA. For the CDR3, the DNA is TGTGCCAGCAGCCGACACGGACAGGGGGTCTACGAGCAGTACTTC. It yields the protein CASSRHGQGVYEQYF.

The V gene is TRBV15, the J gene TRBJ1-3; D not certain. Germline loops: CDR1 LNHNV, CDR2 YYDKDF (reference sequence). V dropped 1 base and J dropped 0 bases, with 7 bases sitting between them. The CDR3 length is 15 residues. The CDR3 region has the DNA TGTGCCACCAGCAGAGGCACTAGCTCTGGAAACACCATATATTTT. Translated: CATSRGTSSGNTIYF.

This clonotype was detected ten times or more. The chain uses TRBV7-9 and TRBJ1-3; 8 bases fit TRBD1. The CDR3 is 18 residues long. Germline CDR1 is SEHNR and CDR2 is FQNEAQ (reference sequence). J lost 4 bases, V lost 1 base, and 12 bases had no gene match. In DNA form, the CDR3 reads TGTGCCAGCAGCTTAGTATATTCCGCAGGGGGCTCGGGAAACACCATATATTTT. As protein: CASSLVYSAGGSGNTIYF.